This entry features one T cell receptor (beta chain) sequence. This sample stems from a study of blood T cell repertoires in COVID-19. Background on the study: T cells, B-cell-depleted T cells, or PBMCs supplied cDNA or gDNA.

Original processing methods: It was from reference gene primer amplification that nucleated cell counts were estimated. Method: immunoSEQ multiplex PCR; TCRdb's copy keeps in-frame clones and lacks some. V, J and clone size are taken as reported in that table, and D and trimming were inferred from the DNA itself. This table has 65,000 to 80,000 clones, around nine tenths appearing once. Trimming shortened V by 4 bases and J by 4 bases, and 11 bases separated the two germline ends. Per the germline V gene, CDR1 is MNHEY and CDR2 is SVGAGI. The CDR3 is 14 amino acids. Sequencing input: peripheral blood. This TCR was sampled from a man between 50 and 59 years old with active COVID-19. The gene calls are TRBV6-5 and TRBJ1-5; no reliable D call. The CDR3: CASSFRRGNQPQHF. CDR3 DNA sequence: TGTGCCAGCAGTTTTCGGCGGGGTAATCAGCCCCAGCATTTT.